Given below is one T cell receptor beta chain in context. One end of the junction varies from germline; a read error may be responsible. The CDR3 length is 14 residues. Germline CDR1 and CDR2: SEHNR and FQNEAQ (reference sequence). The data originate from a study of CD8+CD57+ T cells in acquired aplastic anemia. Study in general: The average for DNA from sorted CD4+ and CD8+ cells was approximately 3.2 ug.

Genomic DNA provided the template from which TCR beta VDJ and CDR3 profiles were obtained. TCRdb re-called the reads with MiXCR, one entry per CDR3 protein. The repertoire consists of about 190,000 distinct CDR3 sequences, with approximately 52% occurring once and the leading ten covering about 17%. V is TRBV7-9 and J is TRBJ2-7; D gene uncertain. Sequencing was performed on sorted CD4+, CD8+, or CD8+CD57+ T cells (not recorded which) from PBMCs. The receptor was isolated from a human donor in good health, serving as a control. The CDR3 loop reads CACSLGASSYEQYF. CDR3 bases: TGTGCCTGCAGCTTAGGTGCTAGCTCCTACGAGCAGTACTTC. Full variable domain (rest looked up from reference TRBV7-9 and TRBJ2-7): DTGVSQNPRHKITKRGQNVTFRCDPISEHNRLYWYRQTLGQGPEFLTYFQNEAQLEKSRLLSDRFSAERPKGSFSTLEIQRTEQGDSAMYLCACSLGASSYEQYFGPGTRLTVT.